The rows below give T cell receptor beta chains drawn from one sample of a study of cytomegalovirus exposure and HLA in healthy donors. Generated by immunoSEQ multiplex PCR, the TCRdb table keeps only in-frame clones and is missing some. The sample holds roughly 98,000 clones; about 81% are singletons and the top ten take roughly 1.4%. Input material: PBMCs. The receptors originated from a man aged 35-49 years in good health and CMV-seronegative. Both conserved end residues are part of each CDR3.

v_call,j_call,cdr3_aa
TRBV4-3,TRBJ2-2,CASSALVGGATGELFF
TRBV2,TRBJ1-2,CASSQKIQNYGYTF
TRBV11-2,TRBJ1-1,CASSLRLGTEAFF
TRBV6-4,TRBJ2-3,CATGQGHTDTQYF
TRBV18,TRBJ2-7,CASSPEDSYYEQYF
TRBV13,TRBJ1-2,CASSIRQVSVYGYTF
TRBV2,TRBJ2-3,CASSELEDTQYF
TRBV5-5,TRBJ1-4,CASSLAGATNEKLFF
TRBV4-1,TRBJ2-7,CASSPDRGNYEQYF
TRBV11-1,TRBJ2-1,CASSLGGGGYNEQFF
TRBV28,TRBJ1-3,CASRVLAAGASSGNTIYF
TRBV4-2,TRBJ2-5,CASSQAGGPGETQYF
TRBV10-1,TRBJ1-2,CATNPGQGANGYTF
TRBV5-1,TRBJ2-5,CASSGTSGVKTQYF
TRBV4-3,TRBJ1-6,CASSQEFFSPLHF
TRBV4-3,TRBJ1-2,CASSQVTANYGYTF
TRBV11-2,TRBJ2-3,CASSWGGTSPWQDTQYF
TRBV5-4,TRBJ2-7,CASSLTGGIEQYF
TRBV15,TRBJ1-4,CATSRGQAEKLFF
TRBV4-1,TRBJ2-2,CASSVGTIYTGELFF
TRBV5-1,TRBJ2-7,CASSKGQEMEQYF
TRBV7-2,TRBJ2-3,CASSFRGIAGGSTDTQYF
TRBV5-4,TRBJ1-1,CASSFGQNTEAFF
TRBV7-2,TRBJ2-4,CASSPKTGNIQYF